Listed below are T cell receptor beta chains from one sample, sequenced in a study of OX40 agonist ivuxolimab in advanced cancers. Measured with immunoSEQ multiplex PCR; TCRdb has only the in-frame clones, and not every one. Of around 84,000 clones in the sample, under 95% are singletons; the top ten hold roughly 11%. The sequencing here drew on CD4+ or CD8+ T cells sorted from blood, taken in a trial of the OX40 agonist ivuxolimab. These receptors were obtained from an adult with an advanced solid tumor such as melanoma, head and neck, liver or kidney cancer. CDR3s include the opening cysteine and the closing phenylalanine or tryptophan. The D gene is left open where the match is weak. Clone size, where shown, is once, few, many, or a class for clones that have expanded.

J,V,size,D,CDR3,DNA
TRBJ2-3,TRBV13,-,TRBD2,CASSLGSGGITDTQYF,TGTGCCAGCAGCTTAGGGAGCGGGGGGATTACAGATACGCAGTATTTT
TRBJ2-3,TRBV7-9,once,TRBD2,CASSLSGAMLDTQYF,TGTGCCAGCAGCTTAAGCGGGGCAATGTTGGATACGCAGTATTTT
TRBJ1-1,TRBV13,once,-,CASSSARGGAFF,TGTGCCAGCAGCTCGGCAAGGGGGGGAGCTTTCTTT
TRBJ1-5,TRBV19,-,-,CAISSGNQPQHF,TGTGCCATCAGCTCAGGAAATCAGCCCCAGCATTTT
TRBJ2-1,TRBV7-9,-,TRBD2,CASSLAAAGTSDTSEQFF,TGTGCCAGCAGCTTAGCAGCGGCCGGGACTAGCGACACGAGTGAGCAGTTCTTC
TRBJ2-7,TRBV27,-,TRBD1,CASRPGQAIRGYEQYF,TGTGCCAGCAGGCCGGGACAGGCAATAAGGGGATACGAGCAGTACTTC
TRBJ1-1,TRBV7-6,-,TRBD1,CASSGLGQGRGAFF,TGTGCCAGCAGCGGCCTGGGACAGGGACGTGGCGCTTTCTTT
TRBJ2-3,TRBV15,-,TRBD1,CATSVNRGSTDTQYF,TGTGCCACCAGCGTAAACAGGGGAAGCACAGATACGCAGTATTTT
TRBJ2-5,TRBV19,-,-,CASSIDGTGTPSQETQYF,TGTGCCAGTAGTATAGATGGGACTGGGACGCCCAGCCAAGAGACCCAGTACTTC
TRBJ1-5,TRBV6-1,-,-,CASSELDTNQPQHF,TGTGCCAGCAGTGAATTGGATACAAATCAGCCCCAGCATTTT
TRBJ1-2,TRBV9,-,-,CASSGGSRYGYTF,TGTGCCAGCAGTGGGGGTTCCCGCTATGGCTACACCTTC
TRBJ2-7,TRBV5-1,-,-,CASSLGTGARDEQYF,TGCGCCAGCAGCTTAGGGACTGGGGCTCGAGACGAGCAGTACTTC
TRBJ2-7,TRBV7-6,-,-,CASSPGPSTYEQYF,TGTGCCAGCAGCCCCGGACCCTCGACCTACGAGCAGTACTTC
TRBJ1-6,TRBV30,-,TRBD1,CAWRAIATGGVSPLHF,TGTGCCTGGAGGGCTATCGCGACAGGGGGGGTCTCACCCCTCCACTTT
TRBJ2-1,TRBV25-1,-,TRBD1,CASRDRGGYNEQFF,TGTGCCAGCCGCGACAGGGGGGGCTACAATGAGCAGTTCTTC
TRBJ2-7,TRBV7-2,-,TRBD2,CASSAVSGGAYEQYF,TGTGCCAGCAGCGCGGTTAGCGGGGGGGCCTACGAGCAGTACTTC
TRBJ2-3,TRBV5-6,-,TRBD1,CASSFPGGTDTQYF,TGTGCCAGCAGCTTCCCAGGGGGTACAGATACGCAGTATTTT
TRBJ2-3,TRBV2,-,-,CASSEGTSTDTQYF,TGTGCCAGCAGTGAAGGGACTTCCACAGATACGCAGTATTTT
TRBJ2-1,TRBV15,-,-,CATSRDKLGLTYNEQFF,TGTGCCACCAGCAGAGATAAGTTGGGACTTACCTACAATGAGCAGTTCTTC
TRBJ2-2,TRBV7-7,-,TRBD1,CASSPGTGTTGELFF,TGTGCTAGCAGCCCCGGGACAGGGACCACCGGGGAGCTGTTTTTT
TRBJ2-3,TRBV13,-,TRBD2,CASSQIAGGPSDTQYF,TGTGCCAGCAGCCAAATAGCGGGGGGGCCCTCAGATACGCAGTATTTT
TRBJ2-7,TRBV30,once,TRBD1,CAWQWGDRDEQYF,TGTGCCTGGCAATGGGGGGACAGGGACGAGCAGTACTTC
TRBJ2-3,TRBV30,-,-,CAWSSQVADTQYF,TGTGCCTGGAGTTCTCAAGTGGCAGATACGCAGTATTTT
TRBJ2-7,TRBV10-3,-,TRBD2,CAISESRVAGARDEQYF,TGTGCCATCAGTGAGTCCCGCGTAGCGGGGGCTCGTGATGAGCAGTACTTC
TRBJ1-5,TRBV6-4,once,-,CASSYYQGSQPQHF,TGTGCCAGCAGTTACTACCAGGGCAGCCAGCCCCAGCATTTT
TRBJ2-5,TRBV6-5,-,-,CASSYSWETQETQYF,TGTGCCAGCAGTTACTCCTGGGAGACTCAAGAGACCCAGTACTTC
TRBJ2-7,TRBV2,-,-,CALKGGLSSYEQYF,TGTGCCCTCAAGGGTGGGTTATCCTCCTACGAGCAGTACTTC
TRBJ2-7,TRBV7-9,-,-,CASQGAGISYEQYF,TGTGCCAGTCAAGGGGCAGGGATTAGTTACGAGCAGTACTTC
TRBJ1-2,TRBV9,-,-,CASKDGYTF,TGTGCCAGCAAGGATGGCTACACCTTC
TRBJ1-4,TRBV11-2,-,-,CASSLIGEGTNEKLFF,TGTGCCAGCAGCTTAATTGGAGAAGGAACTAATGAAAAACTGTTTTTT
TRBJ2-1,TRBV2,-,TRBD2,CASRRDSGGIFNEQFF,TGTGCCAGCAGGAGGGATAGCGGGGGGATATTCAATGAGCAGTTCTTC
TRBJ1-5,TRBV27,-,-,CASSTYSNQPQHF,TGTGCCAGCAGCACGTATAGCAATCAGCCCCAGCATTTT
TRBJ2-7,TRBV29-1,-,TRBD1,CSVEGGTGSSYEQYF,TGCAGCGTTGAGGGGGGGACAGGGAGCTCCTACGAGCAGTACTTC
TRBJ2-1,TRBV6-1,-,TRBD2,CASSEGLAGGLLYNEQFF,TGTGCCAGCAGTGAAGGACTAGCGGGGGGCCTATTATACAATGAGCAGTTCTTC
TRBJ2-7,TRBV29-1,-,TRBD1,CSVEDGTVSYEQYF,TGCAGCGTTGAAGATGGGACAGTCTCCTACGAGCAGTACTTC
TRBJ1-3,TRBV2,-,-,CASSEGTHRDSGNTIYF,TGTGCCAGCAGTGAAGGAACCCACAGGGACTCTGGAAACACCATATATTTT
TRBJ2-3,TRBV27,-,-,CASSLKARDTQYF,TGTGCCAGCAGTTTAAAGGCCCGTGATACGCAGTATTTT
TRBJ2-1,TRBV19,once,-,CASSIREGVSYNEQFF,TGTGCCAGTAGTATAAGGGAAGGGGTGTCCTACAATGAGCAGTTCTTC
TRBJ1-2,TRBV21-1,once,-,CASSKVRQAAHHYGYTF,TGTGCCAGCAGCAAAGTTCGACAGGCGGCCCACCACTATGGCTACACCTTC
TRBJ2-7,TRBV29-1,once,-,CSVEDQGSSYEQYF,TGCAGCGTTGAAGATCAGGGATCTAGCTACGAGCAGTACTTC
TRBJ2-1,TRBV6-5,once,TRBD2,CASSYQTSGGDNEQFF,TGTGCCAGCAGTTACCAGACTAGCGGGGGGGATAATGAGCAGTTCTTC
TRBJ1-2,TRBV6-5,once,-,CASSYSGPGGYTF,TGTGCCAGCAGTTACTCGGGCCCCGGCGGCTACACCTTC
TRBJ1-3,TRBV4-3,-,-,CASSQVEEGSGNTIYF,TGCGCCAGCAGCCAAGTTGAGGAGGGCTCTGGAAACACCATATATTTT
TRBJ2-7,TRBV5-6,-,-,CASSLGASYEQYF,TGTGCCAGCAGCTTAGGGGCCTCCTACGAGCAGTACTTC
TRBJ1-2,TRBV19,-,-,CASSILGELDYGYTF,TGTGCCAGTAGTATTCTCGGGGAATTAGACTATGGCTACACCTTC
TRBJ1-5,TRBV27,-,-,CASQQYAGTNQPQHF,TGTGCCAGCCAGCAGTATGCAGGGACCAATCAGCCCCAGCATTTT
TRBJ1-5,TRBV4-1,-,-,CASSQAMPGSGPQHF,TGCGCCAGCAGCCAAGCTATGCCAGGGTCCGGGCCCCAGCATTTT
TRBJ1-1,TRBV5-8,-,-,CASSLSVNTEAFF,TGTGCCAGCAGCTTGTCAGTGAACACTGAAGCTTTCTTT
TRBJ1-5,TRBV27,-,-,CASSFGGSNQPQHF,TGTGCCAGCAGTTTCGGGGGAAGCAATCAGCCCCAGCATTTT
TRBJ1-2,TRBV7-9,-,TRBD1,CASSLVTGDYGYTF,TGTGCCAGCAGCTTAGTTACAGGGGACTATGGCTACACCTTC
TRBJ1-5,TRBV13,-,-,CASSLGQGEMPQHF,TGTGCCAGCAGCTTAGGACAGGGAGAAATGCCCCAGCATTTT
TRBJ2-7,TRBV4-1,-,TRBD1,CASSQDGQGTYEQYF,TGCGCCAGCAGCCAAGATGGACAGGGCACCTACGAGCAGTACTTC
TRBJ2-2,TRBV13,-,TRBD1,CASSPTIGQGNTGELFF,TGTGCCAGCAGCCCTACGATAGGACAGGGAAATACCGGGGAGCTGTTTTTT
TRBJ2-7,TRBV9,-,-,CASSTTGEQYF,TGTGCCAGCAGCACGACGGGCGAGCAGTACTTC